Below are 14 T cell receptor beta chains sequenced from a single sample in a study of T cell responses to AZD1222 COVID-19 vaccine. TCRdb keeps only in-frame clones here, not all; method: immunoSEQ multiplex PCR. Of approximately 68,000 clones detected, roughly 91% appear once; the ten largest clones hold around 4.8%. Sequences were derived from peripheral blood, sampled 28 days after the second dose of the MenACWY control vaccine. The receptor source for this set is an adult who received the MenACWY meningococcal vaccine as a control.

V gene TRBV27 combines with J gene TRBJ1-2; tentatively, D is TRBD1 (5 bases). Germline assignment: CDR1 MNHEY and CDR2 SMNVEV (reference sequence). This CDR3 contains 15 residues. The V and J ends lost 3 bases and 8 bases respectively, with 19 bases between them. The CDR3 loop is CASSFSGNGVGGYTF. The CDR3 bases are TGTGCCAGCAGTTTCTCAGGGAACGGAGTCGGCGGCTACACCTTC.

This chain joins TRBV3-1 (or the pseudogene TRBV3-2) and TRBJ2-7; 8 nucleotides line up with TRBD2. The ends lost 0 bases at V and 4 bases at J; junction bases unmatched: 5. The germline CDR1 and CDR2 sequences are LGHDT and YNNKEL (reference sequence). The CDR3 is 15 amino acids. The CDR3 DNA is TGTGCCAGCAGCCAAGAAGGTACTAGCGGATACGAGCAGTACTTC. Its protein product is CASSQEGTSGYEQYF.

This clone is a singleton in its sample. The chain employs TRBV7-2 and TRBJ2-7; D is perhaps TRBD2 (7 bases). The CDR3 loop spans 15 amino acids. Deletions cut 3 bases from V and 1 base from J, with 13 bases between. CDR1 and CDR2 from the germline V gene are SGHTA and FQGNSA. The CDR3 sequence is CASSFSGGASYEQYF. Written as DNA, the CDR3 is TGTGCCAGCAGCTTTTCGGGGGGCGCATCCTACGAGCAGTACTTC.

This chain links TRBV6-2 or TRBV6-3 with TRBJ1-1; the D gene is possibly TRBD1 (6 bases). This CDR3 contains 14 residues. Germline CDR1 and CDR2: MNHEY and SVGEGT. Trimming removed 4 bases from V and 0 bases from J, with 9 bases in between. The CDR3 bases are TGTGCCAGCAGTTTGGACAGATTGAACACTGAAGCTTTCTTT. It translates to CASSLDRLNTEAFF.

The V gene is TRBV9, the J gene TRBJ2-5; 10 positions agree with TRBD2. CDR3 length equals 16 residues. Trimming cost V 4 bases and J 1 base; bases outside gene matches: 7. The V gene's germline CDR1 is SGDLS and CDR2 YYNGEE. Here the CDR3 DNA reads TGTGCCAGCAGCTCTGCCCGGACTAGCGGCCAAGAGACCCAGTACTTC. The encoded protein is CASSSARTSGQETQYF.

The gene calls are TRBV7-9 and TRBJ2-1; 7 nucleotides match TRBD1. The CDR3 has 17 amino acids. In germline, CDR1 is SEHNR, CDR2 FQNEAQ (reference sequence). V lost 5 bases to trimming and J lost 3 bases; unmatched junction nucleotides: 13. The CDR3, as DNA: TGTGCCAGCAGCGTAACCGGGACAGCCATTTTCTACAATGAGCAGTTCTTC. Translating gives CASSVTGTAIFYNEQFF. Full variable domain (outside the CDR3, taken from reference TRBV7-9 and TRBJ2-1): DTGVSQNPRHKITKRGQNVTFRCDPISEHNRLYWYRQTLGQGPEFLTYFQNEAQLEKSRLLSDRFSAERPKGSFSTLEIQRTEQGDSAMYLCASSVTGTAIFYNEQFFGPGTRLTVL.

The rearrangement joins TRBV6-5 to TRBJ2-5, with TRBD2 as a possible D gene (5 bases). CDR1 is MNHEY and CDR2 is SVGAGI in the germline V gene. V gave up 11 bases and J gave up 2 bases, with 21 bases separating them. This CDR3 has 15 residues. The CDR3 DNA sequence: TGTGCCGGTGGGAGCGGTACTGTTCGACAAGAGACCCAGTACTTC. Protein: CAGGSGTVRQETQYF.

The V and J genes are TRBV3-1 (or the pseudogene TRBV3-2) and TRBJ2-2, with no clear D. Germline V gene sequence: CDR1 LGHDT, CDR2 YNNKEL (reference sequence). Trimming stripped 4 bases from V and 2 bases from J, with 11 bases between. The CDR3 runs to 15 residues. CDR3 loop: CASSRSDTNTGELFF. The CDR3 DNA sequence: TGTGCCAGCAGCCGTTCTGACACCAACACCGGGGAGCTGTTTTTT.

The chain links TRBV6-5 to TRBJ1-5; D is possibly TRBD1 (6 bases). The CDR3 is made up of 15 amino acids. V was shortened by 7 bases and J by 5 bases, with 18 bases between the two germline ends. CDR1 and CDR2 (germline): MNHEY, SVGAGI. The CDR3 reads CASTTDRRIDQPQHF. Here the CDR3 DNA reads TGTGCCAGCACTACAGACAGGAGGATTGATCAGCCCCAGCATTTT.

The chain has TRBV19 and TRBJ1-1, with D tentatively TRBD1 (6 bases). This CDR3 contains 19 residues. V lost 5 bases to trimming and J lost 0 bases, with 25 bases between them. Germline lookup yields CDR1 LNHDA and CDR2 SQIVND (reference sequence). In DNA, the CDR3 is TGTGCCAGTAGTGAAGAGCCGGGGGCAGGACGAAACGTGAACACTGAAGCTTTCTTT. This encodes CASSEEPGAGRNVNTEAFF.

This clone was detected only once. This chain connects TRBV27 to TRBJ1-2; 9 nucleotides match TRBD1. Germline V gives CDR1 MNHEY, CDR2 SMNVEV (reference sequence). V trimming: 4 bases; J trimming: 6 bases; junction bases outside the gene matches: 6. CDR3 length equals 14 residues. The CDR3 DNA sequence: TGTGCCAGCAGTTCTGGACAGGGGAGTAATGGCTACACCTTC. Residues: CASSSGQGSNGYTF.

V gene TRBV7-8 combines with J gene TRBJ1-6; possibly TRBD1 for D (5 bases). CDR3 length: 15 amino acids. Germline V lookup: CDR1 SGHVS, CDR2 FQNEAQ. Deletions cut 5 bases from V and 8 bases from J, with 16 bases between. The CDR3 DNA follows: TGTGCCAGCAGCCGAGGTGCAGGGTCCGATTCACCCCTCCACTTT. Translating gives CASSRGAGSDSPLHF.

V usage is TRBV19 and J usage is TRBJ1-2; possibly TRBD1 for D (5 bases). CDR3 length: 17 residues. Germline V lookup: CDR1 LNHDA, CDR2 SQIVND (reference sequence). Trimming pared 0 bases from V and 4 bases from J, leaving 18 bases between. The CDR3 DNA sequence: TGTGCCAGTAGTATAGATCAGGGCAGGCCGCGTTCCTATGGCTACACCTTC. Amino acid sequence: CASSIDQGRPRSYGYTF.

The V call is TRBV7-8, the J call TRBJ2-7; tentatively, D is TRBD2 (5 bases). The CDR3 spans 14 residues. The V and J ends lost 3 bases and 3 bases respectively, with 12 bases between them. CDR1 and CDR2 (germline): SGHVS, FQNEAQ. CDR3 sequence (DNA): TGTGCCAGCAGCTTGACGGGGATAGGCTACGAGCAGTACTTC. Residues: CASSLTGIGYEQYF.